This TCR beta chain was identified during a study of T cells after yellow fever vaccination. Study summary: With SMART-Seq v4 Ultra Low Input, the fractions containing low cell numbers were prepared.

TCRdb re-called the 5' RACE reads through MiXCR, storing one row per CDR3 protein. Altogether hundreds of thousands of distinct CDR3 sequences are present, 15% to 20% being singletons, with the ten largest covering roughly a sixth. The ends were cut back, 6 bases at V and 3 bases at J, with 9 bases in the middle. Germline V gene data show CDR1 as MNHEY and CDR2 as SVGEGT. The CDR3 loop spans 12 amino acids. Study-level results: The secondary T-cell response peaked on day 5, not day 15, but was weaker. Reappearance after the booster was seen for most primary-vaccination clones, at 96% CD4 and less than 90% CD8.

This clonotype was recorded once. Its target is not known. Sample: PBMCs, taken before the yellow fever booster vaccination. This receptor was taken from a man in his late teens or twenties who received the YFV17D yellow fever vaccine. The genes are TRBV6-2 or TRBV6-3 and TRBJ2-7, with D unresolved. The CDR3 protein is CASRKTVYEQYF. The CDR3 bases are TGTGCCAGCAGGAAGACCGTCTACGAGCAGTACTTC.